What follows describes a single T cell receptor (beta chain). The antigen is undetermined. Assay: immunoSEQ multiplex PCR; the TCRdb copy retains only in-frame clones and omits some. The profile shows around 140,000 clones, around nine tenths of them singletons. The length of the CDR3 is 15 residues. The germline gives CDR1 MGHRA, CDR2 YSYEKL. Trimming took 0 bases from V and 4 from J, leaving 10 bases between them. The data were taken from a study of T cell responses to AZD1222 COVID-19 vaccine. General study points: Two doses of AZD1222 preceded a rise in Spike-specific TCR breadth and depth. Repertoire sampling was restricted to post-peak T cell response timepoints. Within unmutated variant regions lay the reported targets of nearly half of spike-specific TCRs. Seropositivity was recorded at baseline in only five to seven AZD1222 recipients.

The gene calls are TRBV4-1 and TRBJ1-5; D unclear. This clonotype was sampled from an adult who received the AZD1222 COVID-19 vaccine. Sequenced material: peripheral blood, taken 28 days after the second AZD1222 dose. The CDR3 loop is CASSQEGGRNQPQHF. CDR3 in DNA: TGCGCCAGCAGCCAAGAGGGCGGACGAAATCAGCCCCAGCATTTT.